The 27 T cell receptor beta chains in this list originate from one sample, sequenced in a study of CD4 T cell repertoires in COVID-19. Here immunoSEQ multiplex PCR was the method, and the copy in TCRdb shows in-frame clones only, minus some. The profile shows fewer than 100,000 clones, 83% of them singletons. The sequences come from CD4+ T cells from peripheral blood, collected after recovery from COVID-19. These receptors all stem from a human donor who had COVID-19.

The chain has TRBV6-1 and TRBJ1-2, with 7 nucleotides matching TRBD1. The CDR3 sequence is 16 residues long. CDR1 MNHNS and CDR2 SASEGT come from the germline V gene. Trimming removed 2 bases from V and 2 bases from J; junction bases left unmatched: 8. The CDR3 region is CASSERGDRVNYGYTF. In DNA form, the CDR3 reads TGTGCCAGCAGTGAAAGGGGGGACAGAGTAAACTATGGCTACACCTTC.

Only a few counts were recorded for this clone. V gene TRBV28 combines with J gene TRBJ2-2; tentatively, D is TRBD1 (6 bases). Germline CDR1 MDHEN, CDR2 SYDVKM. With 5 bases removed from V and 4 bases from J, the gap between germline ends came to 17 bases. CDR3 length: 16 amino acids. The CDR3 bases are TGTGCCAGCAGTACGAACCAGGGGTTAGCCACCGGGGAGCTGTTTTTT. This gives the protein CASSTNQGLATGELFF. Complete variable domain (other parts from reference TRBV28 and TRBJ2-2): DVKVTQSSRYLVKRTGEKVFLECVQDMDHENMFWYRQDPGLGLRLIYFSYDVKMKEKGDIPEGYSVSREKKERFSLILESASTNQTSMYLCASSTNQGLATGELFFGEGSRLTVL.

The CDR3 reads CASSFGTGELFF. In DNA form, the CDR3 reads TGTGCCAGCAGCTTTGGGACCGGGGAGCTGTTTTTT. The gene calls are TRBV13 and TRBJ2-2; D is undetermined. From germline, CDR1 is PRHDT and CDR2 FYEKMQ (reference sequence). This CDR3 is built from 12 residues. V was trimmed by 3 bases and J by 5 bases, leaving 4 bases between them.

The J gene is TRBJ2-6, the V gene TRBV19; D not certain. With 3 bases removed from V and 0 bases from J, the gap between germline ends came to 15 bases. The germline gives CDR1 LNHDA, CDR2 SQIVND (reference sequence). There are 18 residues in the CDR3. The CDR3 DNA reads as TGTGCCAGTAGTATCGCGGCTGTCAGGTCCTCTGGGGCCAACGTCCTGACTTTC. As protein: CASSIAAVRSSGANVLTF. The full variable domain, completed using reference TRBV19 and TRBJ2-6, is DGGITQSPKYLFRKEGQNVTLSCEQNLNHDAMYWYRQDPGQGLRLIYYSQIVNDFQKGDIAEGYSVSREKKESFPLTVTSAQKNPTAFYLCASSIAAVRSSGANVLTFGAGSRLTVL.

The genes are TRBV19 and TRBJ2-7; 8 nucleotides align to TRBD2. The length of the CDR3 is 13 residues. Germline V gene data show CDR1 as LNHDA and CDR2 as SQIVND (reference sequence). V lost 3 bases to trimming and J lost 6 bases; unmatched junction nucleotides: 4. Here the CDR3 reads CASSMGRGGEQYF. The DNA for the CDR3 is TGTGCCAGTAGTATGGGCCGGGGGGGCGAGCAGTACTTC.

The rearrangement links TRBV6-6 to TRBJ2-6; perhaps TRBD2 as D (6 bases). Trimming shortened V by 5 bases and J by 2 bases, and 16 bases separated the two germline ends. The CDR3 spans 17 residues. Germline V gene sequence: CDR1 MNHNY, CDR2 SVGAGI (reference sequence). The CDR3 bases are TGTGCCAGCAGTCTCATTAGTGGAGGGGCTGGGGCCAACGTCCTGACTTTC. It is translated as CASSLISGGAGANVLTF.

J is TRBJ2-7 and V is TRBV11-3, with 8 bases identical to TRBD1. Germline values: CDR1 SGHNT, CDR2 YENEEA. The CDR3 covers 14 residues. With V trimmed by 5 bases and J by 0 bases, 3 bases remained unmatched. CDR3 nucleotides: TGTGCCAGCAGCGTAGGACAGGGCTCCTACGAGCAGTACTTC. Residues: CASSVGQGSYEQYF.

The genes are TRBV11-2 and TRBJ2-1; D is undetermined. The CDR3 runs 13 residues. Germline V gives CDR1 SGHAT, CDR2 FQNNGV. Trimming left V 1 base short and J 10 bases short, with 11 bases between. The CDR3 DNA reads TGTGCCAGCAGCTTAGGTGGCCCCGTGGAGCAGTTCTTC. It yields the protein CASSLGGPVEQFF.

This chain joins TRBV5-5 and TRBJ2-7; D is uncertain. V lost 0 bases to trimming and J lost 7 bases, with 17 bases between them. This CDR3 has 15 amino acids. Germline CDR1 SGHKS, CDR2 YYEKEE (reference sequence). The CDR3 here is CASSLGMSRTEEQYF. CDR3 nucleotide sequence: TGTGCCAGCAGCTTGGGGATGAGTCGGACGGAAGAGCAGTACTTC.

This clone was picked up one time. V gene TRBV19 combines with J gene TRBJ1-4; possibly TRBD1 for D (5 bases). Germline CDR1 and CDR2: LNHDA and SQIVND (reference sequence). V gave up 3 bases and J gave up 4 bases, with 12 bases separating them. The CDR3 is 15 residues long. The CDR3 is CASSISGQRNEKLFF. Written as DNA, the CDR3 is TGTGCCAGTAGTATTTCGGGGCAGCGTAATGAAAAACTGTTTTTT.

The V and J genes are TRBV5-1 and TRBJ1-1; D is ambiguous. Trimming left V 2 bases short and J 0 bases short, with 14 bases between. Germline CDR1 SGHRS, CDR2 YFSETQ. The CDR3 is 16 amino acids. CDR3 region: CASSLNDQAMNTEAFF. Here the CDR3 DNA reads TGCGCCAGCAGCTTAAACGATCAGGCGATGAACACTGAAGCTTTCTTT.

The gene calls are TRBV5-8 and TRBJ1-6, with 10 bases lining up with TRBD1. CDR1 and CDR2 from the germline V gene are SGHTS and YDEGEE. This CDR3 has 13 residues. V lost 4 bases and J lost 9; bases outside the gene matches: 1. The CDR3 region is CASSRTGGSPLHF. CDR3 coding DNA: TGTGCCAGCAGCAGGACAGGGGGTTCACCCCTCCACTTT.

The chain uses TRBV7-8 and TRBJ2-3, with D tentatively TRBD1 (6 bases). Germline CDR1 SGHVS, CDR2 FQNEAQ. This CDR3 has 16 amino acids. The V end was cut by 2 bases, the J end by 1 base, with 13 bases between. The CDR3 sequence is CASSLPTGGGTDTQYF. The DNA for the CDR3 is TGTGCCAGCAGCTTACCGACAGGCGGAGGCACAGATACGCAGTATTTT.

The chain uses TRBV25-1 and TRBJ2-7, with TRBD2 matching over 14 bases. The trim removed 4 bases at V and 3 bases at J, leaving 11 bases unmatched. CDR1 and CDR2 from the germline V gene are MGHDK and SYGVNS. The CDR3 is 18 amino acids. CDR3 DNA sequence: TGTGCCAGCAGTGGGTTCGGGACTAGCGGGAGTTCGGGCTACGAGCAGTACTTC. It codes for CASSGFGTSGSSGYEQYF.

The chain couples TRBV5-6 to TRBJ2-7, with no clear D. V dropped 0 bases and J dropped 6 bases, with 10 bases sitting between them. The CDR3 sequence is 13 residues long. Per germline, CDR1 SGHDT and CDR2 YYEEEE. CDR3 nucleotides: TGTGCCAGCAGCTTGGCCGGATGGGGCGAGCAGTACTTC. Protein sequence: CASSLAGWGEQYF.

V usage is TRBV30 and J usage is TRBJ2-7, with D unclear. In germline, CDR1 is GTSNPN, CDR2 SVGIG (reference sequence). Trimming pared 3 bases from V and 3 bases from J, leaving 9 bases between. This CDR3 contains 12 residues. The CDR3 spells CAWRQNLYEQYF. For the CDR3, the DNA is TGTGCCTGGAGACAGAATCTCTACGAGCAGTACTTC.

J is TRBJ1-2 and V is TRBV10-3, with TRBD1 matching 9 bases. The CDR3 sequence is 16 residues long. The V and J ends lost 2 bases and 5 bases, in that order; junction bases with no gene match: 9. CDR1 ENHRY and CDR2 SYGVKD come from the germline V gene. Written as DNA, the CDR3 is TGTGCCATCAGTGAGGATGGGGACAGGGTCGGTTATGGCTACACCTTC. Translating it yields CAISEDGDRVGYGYTF.

This clone was seen once. The CDR3 here is CASRGRGERSNSPLHF. For the CDR3, the DNA is TGCGCCAGCAGGGGGAGAGGGGAACGGAGTAATTCACCCCTCCACTTT. This chain joins TRBV23-1 and TRBJ1-6, with a possible D match to TRBD1 (5 bases). TRBV23-1 is identified as an open reading frame with a role that is uncertain. V shed 6 bases and J shed 6 bases, with 18 bases lying between them. This CDR3 comprises 16 residues.

V gene TRBV21-1 combines with J gene TRBJ1-6. TRBV21-1 is shown as a pseudogene. The CDR3 has 9 amino acids. CDR3: CASGITLHF. Written as DNA, the CDR3 is TGTGCCAGCGGTATAACCCTCCACTTT.

The J gene is TRBJ2-3, the V gene TRBV6-2 or TRBV6-3, with a possible D match to TRBD1 (5 bases). With 6 bases removed from V and 4 bases from J, the gap between germline ends came to 17 bases. This CDR3 spans 15 amino acids. Looked up from germline, CDR1 is MNHEY and CDR2 is SVGEGT. CDR3 in DNA: TGTGCCAGCAGCGGCAGGGAAGGTAGTCCAGATACGCAGTATTTT. It specifies CASSGREGSPDTQYF.

CDR3 coding DNA: TGTGCCAGCAGTCCTCAGCAGTGGGAGTCACCCCTCCACTTT. It codes for CASSPQQWESPLHF. The chain uses TRBV14 and TRBJ1-6; D not certain. The V gene's germline CDR1 is SGHDN and CDR2 FVKESK. Between the trimmed V and J ends, which lost 6 bases and 10 bases, there was a span of 16 bases. This CDR3 has 14 amino acids. The whole variable domain, remainder taken from reference TRBV14 and TRBJ1-6, is EAGVTQFPSHSVIEKGQTVTLRCDPISGHDNLYWYRRVMGKEIKFLLHFVKESKQDESGMPNNRFLAERTGGTYSTLKVQPAELEDSGVYFCASSPQQWESPLHFGNGTRLTVT.

This chain links TRBV6-5 with TRBJ1-2, with D unresolved. V lost 2 bases to trimming and J lost 8 bases, with 21 bases between them. The CDR3 is 16 residues long. Germline V gives CDR1 MNHEY, CDR2 SVGAGI. This chain's CDR3 is CASSYESGIKLGGYTF. CDR3 in DNA: TGTGCCAGCAGTTACGAGTCAGGAATTAAGTTAGGAGGCTACACCTTC.

V gene TRBV15 combines with J gene TRBJ1-2; TRBD1 might be the D (5 bases). This CDR3 region has 14 residues. CDR1 is LNHNV, CDR2 YYDKDF, per germline (reference sequence). V lost 0 bases to trimming and J lost 2 bases, with 7 bases between them. The CDR3 sequence is CATSRDRQNYGYTF. The CDR3, as DNA: TGTGCCACCAGCAGAGATCGACAGAACTATGGCTACACCTTC.

This clone showed up just once. This chain connects TRBV19 to TRBJ1-2; 8 bases are shared with TRBD1. This CDR3 has 14 residues. Germline CDR1 reads LNHDA; CDR2 reads SQIVND (reference sequence). J gave up 5 bases and V 5 bases, and 7 bases lay outside the gene matches. Here the CDR3 reads CASSGGTGWYGYTF. Here the CDR3 DNA reads TGTGCCAGTAGTGGGGGGACAGGATGGTATGGCTACACCTTC.

V and J are TRBV6-2 or TRBV6-3 and TRBJ2-5; no firm D call. CDR1 is MNHEY, CDR2 SVGEGT, per germline. The V gene lost 0 bases and the J gene lost 4 bases, with 9 bases spanning the gap. The CDR3 runs to 14 residues. The CDR3 DNA sequence: TGTGCCAGCAGTTACTCAGCGAGCACAGAGACCCAGTACTTC. The encoded protein is CASSYSASTETQYF.

CDR3 sequence: CASSLRPSGETQYF. CDR3 coding DNA: TGTGCCAGCAGCCTTAGACCGTCGGGAGAGACCCAGTACTTC. The chain recombines TRBV5-6 with TRBJ2-5; D is unresolved. Trimming left V 4 bases short and J 4 bases short, with 14 bases between. Germline V gene data show CDR1 as SGHDT and CDR2 as YYEEEE. CDR3 length equals 14 residues.

The rearrangement uses TRBV10-1 and TRBJ2-1; 10 bases fit TRBD1. The germline V gene has CDR1 WNHNN and CDR2 SYGVQD (reference sequence). V trimming: 5 bases; J trimming: 10 bases; junction bases outside the gene matches: 8. The CDR3 covers 14 residues. As DNA, the CDR3 is TGCGCCAGCAGTCTCGGGACAGGGGAGCGGGAGCAGTTCTTC. Translation gives CASSLGTGEREQFF.